The rows below give T cell receptor beta chains drawn from one sample of a study of blood T cells in healthy people across ages. TCRdb ran MiXCR on the 5' RACE reads and lists one entry per CDR3 protein. Among about 1.1 million distinct CDR3 sequences, 35% to 40% were seen once, and the ten largest hold around 13%. Input material: blood. The receptors originated from a man aged 18 to 30 in good health. CDR3s include the opening cysteine and the closing phenylalanine or tryptophan. A D gene is named only where the DNA matches it firmly. Size tells how often a clone was seen (once, few, many) or the class of an expanded clone, and some rows leave it out.

CDR3 protein	CDR3 DNA	J gene	V gene	D gene	clone size
CASSELRNNEQFF	TGTGCCAGCAGTGAGCTGCGTAACAATGAGCAGTTCTTC	TRBJ2-1	TRBV2	NA	many
CASRGQAYSNQPQHF	TGTGCCAGCAGGGGACAAGCGTATAGCAATCAGCCCCAGCATTTT	TRBJ1-5	TRBV4-2	NA	NA
CASSTPNRAEPQHF	TGTGCCAGCAGCACACCGAACAGGGCTGAGCCCCAGCATTTT	TRBJ1-5	TRBV7-2	NA	few
CASSYVGRQEAQYF	TGTGCCAGCAGTTACGTCGGCAGACAAGAGGCCCAGTACTTC	TRBJ2-5	TRBV6-6	NA	NA
CASSFPRADLQMGANVLTF	TGCGCCAGCAGCTTTCCCCGAGCGGACTTACAGATGGGGGCCAACGTCCTGACTTTC	TRBJ2-6	TRBV5-1	NA	NA
CASSPNPSTRDYEKLFF	TGTGCCAGCAGCCCGAATCCGTCGACTCGAGATTATGAAAAACTGTTTTTT	TRBJ1-4	TRBV7-8	NA	few
CASSQNGQGEGYTF	TGCGCCAGCAGCCAAAACGGACAGGGGGAGGGCTACACCTTC	TRBJ1-2	TRBV4-3	TRBD1	few
CSARGGGGENIQYF	TGCAGTGCTAGAGGTGGGGGAGGGGAAAACATTCAGTACTTC	TRBJ2-4	TRBV20-1	TRBD2	NA
CASSYTRTSGGAGPQYF	TGTGCCAGCAGTTACACCCGGACTAGCGGGGGGGCCGGGCCACAGTACTTC	TRBJ2-5	TRBV6-2/TRBV6-3	TRBD2	NA
CASRLDNYNEQFF	TGTGCCAGCAGGCTCGACAACTACAATGAGCAGTTCTTC	TRBJ2-1	TRBV12-3/TRBV12-4	NA	NA
CSVGTAGELFF	TGCAGTGTCGGAACTGCCGGGGAGCTGTTTTTT	TRBJ2-2	TRBV20-1	NA	NA
CASGLELISYEQYF	TGTGCTAGTGGCCTTGAACTAATCTCCTACGAGCAGTACTTC	TRBJ2-7	TRBV12-5	NA	NA
CASSSSPRDSYNEQYF	TGTGCCAGCAGTTCTTCCCCTCGGGACAGCTACAATGAGCAGTACTTC	TRBJ2-7	TRBV27	TRBD1	NA
CASSQYRGATDTQYF	TGCGCCAGCAGCCAATATCGGGGGGCGACAGATACGCAGTATTTT	TRBJ2-3	TRBV4-3	NA	NA
CASSPGHIGSYEQYF	TGTGCCAGCAGCCCAGGCCACATAGGGTCCTACGAGCAGTACTTC	TRBJ2-7	TRBV11-2	NA	many
CSVGGTGTDTQYF	TGCAGCGTTGGCGGCACTGGCACAGATACGCAGTATTTT	TRBJ2-3	TRBV29-1	NA	few
CATSPPVETQYF	TGTGCCACCAGCCCCCCGGTTGAGACCCAGTACTTC	TRBJ2-5	TRBV12-3/TRBV12-4	NA	NA
CSVEGRGGNTEAFF	TGCAGCGTTGAGGGCAGGGGGGGGAACACTGAAGCTTTCTTT	TRBJ1-1	TRBV29-1	TRBD1	few
CASSPDTSGDQYF	TGTGCCAGCAGCCCAGATACTAGCGGGGATCAGTATTTT	TRBJ2-3	TRBV3-1	TRBD2	few
CASSLAETEAFF	TGTGCCAGCAGCTTGGCCGAGACTGAAGCTTTCTTT	TRBJ1-1	TRBV7-2	NA	NA
CASSIDTAEGGYTF	TGTGCCAGTAGTATAGATACCGCGGAGGGTGGCTACACCTTC	TRBJ1-2	TRBV19	NA	few
CASSSTSGGAYEQYF	TGTGCCAGCAGTTCGACTAGCGGGGGGGCCTACGAGCAGTACTTC	TRBJ2-7	TRBV5-1	TRBD2	NA
CASSLRATGQDHEQFF	TGTGCCAGCAGCTTAAGGGCAACGGGACAGGACCATGAGCAGTTCTTC	TRBJ2-1	TRBV13	TRBD1	NA
CASSLADDGTAEAFF	TGTGCCAGCAGTCTCGCCGACGATGGAACTGCTGAAGCTTTCTTT	TRBJ1-1	TRBV28	NA	NA
CASREAGQGQFF	TGTGCCAGCAGAGAAGCTGGACAGGGGCAGTTCTTC	TRBJ2-1	TRBV2	TRBD1	NA
CSVEGDGSYNEQYF	TGCAGCGTTGAGGGGGACGGCTCCTACAATGAGCAGTACTTC	TRBJ2-7	TRBV29-1	NA	NA
CAPRGLSSYEQYF	TGTGCCCCGCGAGGGCTAAGCTCCTACGAGCAGTACTTC	TRBJ2-7	TRBV25-1	NA	NA
CASSLRLAGNTGELFF	TGTGCCAGCAGTTTACGACTAGCGGGGAACACCGGGGAGCTGTTTTTT	TRBJ2-2	TRBV27	TRBD2	NA
CSARSGAANEKLFF	TGCAGTGCTAGAAGCGGGGCGGCTAATGAAAAACTGTTTTTT	TRBJ1-4	TRBV20-1	NA	NA
CASSSNPGQVGYYGYTF	TGTGCCAGCAGTTCCAACCCCGGACAGGTCGGATACTATGGCTACACCTTC	TRBJ1-2	TRBV6-2/TRBV6-3	TRBD1	few
CASSFPDRSSGELFF	TGTGCCAGCAGTTTCCCCGACAGGTCCAGCGGGGAGCTGTTTTTT	TRBJ2-2	TRBV28	NA	NA
CASSQGRRYGYTF	TGTGCCAGCAGCCAAGGCCGACGCTATGGCTACACCTTC	TRBJ1-2	TRBV14	NA	few
CASSLVVGQGYSPLHF	TGTGCCAGCAGTCTTGTTGTGGGACAGGGGTATTCACCCCTCCACTTT	TRBJ1-6	TRBV2	TRBD1	NA
CSVGGLFSNNEQFF	TGCAGCGTTGGTGGGCTTTTCTCGAACAATGAGCAGTTCTTC	TRBJ2-1	TRBV29-1	NA	few
CASSEQLGPFPENYGYTF	TGTGCCAGCAGTGAACAGCTGGGACCGTTCCCTGAAAACTATGGCTACACCTTC	TRBJ1-2	TRBV25-1	NA	NA
CAVGGRNTGELFF	TGTGCCGTCGGGGGGCGCAACACCGGGGAGCTGTTTTTT	TRBJ2-2	TRBV3-1	NA	NA
CASSYSLRNNQETQYF	TGTGCCAGCAGTTACTCTCTGCGGAATAACCAAGAGACCCAGTACTTC	TRBJ2-5	TRBV6-2/TRBV6-3	NA	NA
CASSPVTGTDTQYF	TGTGCCAGCAGCCCTGTGACCGGCACAGATACGCAGTATTTT	TRBJ2-3	TRBV7-8	NA	few
CASSLVVEAVLILNTEAFF	TGTGCCAGCAGTTTAGTGGTGGAGGCCGTATTAATCCTGAACACTGAAGCTTTCTTT	TRBJ1-1	TRBV12-3/TRBV12-4	NA	NA
CASSNTGTNYGYTF	TGTGCCAGCAGTAACACCGGGACGAACTATGGCTACACCTTC	TRBJ1-2	TRBV6-5	NA	NA
CASSEQGAQGDTQYF	TGTGCCAGCAGTGAACAGGGGGCGCAAGGAGATACGCAGTATTTT	TRBJ2-3	TRBV2	TRBD1	few
CSARRGVDTQYF	TGCAGTGCTAGACGGGGGGTGGATACGCAGTATTTT	TRBJ2-3	TRBV20-1	TRBD2	NA
CASSQEQSSYNEQFF	TGCGCCAGCAGCCAAGAACAGAGCTCCTACAATGAGCAGTTCTTC	TRBJ2-1	TRBV4-3	NA	NA
CSAREIVDRESNEQFF	TGCAGTGCTAGAGAGATTGTGGACAGGGAATCCAATGAGCAGTTCTTC	TRBJ2-1	TRBV20-1	TRBD1	many
CASSPVIRRGLAKNIQYF	TGTGCCAGCAGCCCTGTGATACGCAGGGGGCTAGCCAAAAACATTCAGTACTTC	TRBJ2-4	TRBV7-9	TRBD1	few
CASSPRTSGVGRTDTQYF	TGTGCCAGCAGCCCCAGGACTAGCGGGGTGGGTCGCACAGATACGCAGTATTTT	TRBJ2-3	TRBV5-8	TRBD2	NA
CASRVTRRAETQYF	TGTGCCAGCAGAGTTACGCGGAGGGCCGAAACGCAGTATTTT	TRBJ2-3	TRBV7-8	NA	NA
CASSDLRGLDGYTF	TGTGCCAGCAGTGACCTCCGGGGGTTGGATGGCTACACCTTC	TRBJ1-2	TRBV25-1	NA	NA
CASRPGEYNEQFF	TGTGCCAGCAGGCCCGGGGAGTACAATGAGCAGTTCTTC	TRBJ2-1	TRBV12-3/TRBV12-4	NA	NA
CSARGQSYEQYF	TGCAGTGCTAGGGGACAGTCCTACGAGCAGTACTTC	TRBJ2-7	TRBV20-1	TRBD1	few
CASNAGRGSTEAFF	TGTGCCAGCAACGCCGGCAGGGGATCAACTGAAGCTTTCTTT	TRBJ1-1	TRBV2	NA	NA
CAISLHNQPQHF	TGTGCCATCAGTCTCCACAATCAGCCCCAGCATTTT	TRBJ1-5	TRBV10-3	NA	NA
CASWGLRATEAFF	TGCGCCTCCTGGGGACTTCGGGCCACTGAAGCTTTCTTT	TRBJ1-1	TRBV5-1	NA	NA
CSAREGGRFQPTEAFF	TGCAGTGCTAGAGAAGGGGGGAGGTTCCAACCCACTGAAGCTTTCTTT	TRBJ1-1	TRBV20-1	NA	NA
CASSSSGADEQFF	TGTGCCAGCAGTTCCAGCGGGGCGGATGAGCAGTTCTTC	TRBJ2-1	TRBV12-3/TRBV12-4	TRBD2	few